Sequencing of this T cell receptor (beta chain) was carried out in a study of monozygotic twins with cystic fibrosis. Study-wide findings and caveats: In 13 of 16 pairs, V gene usage was closest to the co-twin's. No link emerged between shared CDR3 counts and age, concordance or severity. Unrelated CF individuals shared fewer identical clonotypes than monozygotic CF twins.

The germline CDR1 and CDR2 sequences are SNHLY and FYNNEI. The CDR3 loop spans 16 amino acids. The V and J ends lost 6 bases and 4 bases, in that order; junction bases with no gene match: 5. As for this clone: Antigen specificity is unknown.

Clones were read by immunoSEQ multiplex PCR, and TCRdb kept only the in-frame ones, dropping some. The table has 13,000 or so clones, roughly nine tenths seen once. This TCR was recovered from a boy aged 5-17 years with cystic fibrosis. This chain uses TRBV2 with TRBJ2-6; 11 bases align to TRBD1. Sequencing was performed on blood. The CDR3 sequence is CASSGQGALGANVLTF. Here the CDR3 DNA reads TGTGCCAGCAGCGGACAGGGGGCGTTAGGGGCCAACGTCCTGACTTTC.